The 23 T cell receptor beta chains below come from one sample, sequenced in a study of CD8+ T cells in alopecia areata. Extracted from the samples, RNA was reverse transcribed into cDNA to serve as the sequencing template. Profiling relied on immunoSEQ multiplex PCR, and the TCRdb table lists in-frame clones only, not all of them. The sample includes 150,000 to 200,000 clones, just under 60% of them seen just once. Material: CD4+ T cells sorted from blood, obtained at week 0. These receptors were obtained from a human donor with alopecia areata.

The chain employs TRBV18 and TRBJ1-2; no reliable D call. Trimming pared 3 bases from V and 2 bases from J, leaving 13 bases between. Germline CDR1 is KGHSH and CDR2 is LQKENI. CDR3 length: 15 residues. In DNA form, the CDR3 reads TGTGCCAGCTCACCGTCGGGCAGTAACAACTATGGCTACACCTTC. Translating it yields CASSPSGSNNYGYTF.

V usage is TRBV30 and J usage is TRBJ2-1; 12 nucleotides align to TRBD2. From germline, CDR1 is GTSNPN and CDR2 SVGIG (reference sequence). This CDR3 contains 14 residues. V gave up 7 bases and J gave up 9 bases; unmatched junction bases: 10. CDR3 loop: CAYSLAGGLSEQFF. The CDR3 DNA follows: TGTGCCTACTCCCTAGCGGGGGGGCTAAGTGAGCAGTTCTTC.

In DNA, the CDR3 is TGTGCCATCAGTGACGCCGGGACAGGGAGCACTGAAGCTTTCTTT. This sequence encodes CAISDAGTGSTEAFF. The J gene is TRBJ1-1, the V gene TRBV10-3; 9 nucleotides align to TRBD1. V gave up 3 bases and J gave up 4 bases; unmatched junction bases: 6. Per the germline V gene, CDR1 is ENHRY and CDR2 is SYGVKD. The CDR3 sequence is 15 residues long.

The V call is TRBV29-1, the J call TRBJ2-3; 14 bases match TRBD2. Germline CDR1 is SQVTM and CDR2 is ANQGSEA. The CDR3 sequence is 12 residues long. Germline trimming cut 7 bases from V and 6 bases from J; bases unmatched to any gene: 0. The CDR3 DNA reads TGCAGCGGGACTAGCGGGGGGGATACGCAGTATTTT. Residues: CSGTSGGDTQYF.

This clone was recorded many times. This chain uses TRBV4-1 with TRBJ2-5, with 12 positions matching TRBD2. Germline loops: CDR1 MGHRA, CDR2 YSYEKL. Losses at the gene ends were 4 bases for V and 4 bases for J; bases not matched to a gene: 7. The CDR3 runs to 16 residues. CDR3 in DNA: TGCGCCAGCAGCCCCGTATTGGGACTAGCGGGAGAGACCCAGTACTTC. It translates to CASSPVLGLAGETQYF.

The rearrangement joins TRBV2 to TRBJ2-1, with D unresolved. The germline V gene encodes CDR1 SNHLY and CDR2 FYNNEI. The CDR3 runs to 11 residues. Trimming took 3 bases from V and 9 from J, leaving 6 bases between them. In DNA, the CDR3 is TGTGCCAGCAGTGATTGGAGTGAGCAGTTCTTC. Residues: CASSDWSEQFF. The entire variable domain, with the rest obtained from reference TRBV2 and TRBJ2-1, is as follows: EPEVTQTPSHQVTQMGQEVILRCVPISNHLYFYWYRQILGQKVEFLVSFYNNEISEKSEIFDDQFSVERPDGSNFTLKIRSTKLEDSAMYFCASSDWSEQFFGPGTRLTVL.

The rearrangement uses TRBV5-1 and TRBJ2-5; D tentatively reads TRBD1 or TRBD2 (5 bases each). The CDR3 has 15 amino acids. Germline-derived CDR1 and CDR2 are SGHRS and YFSETQ. Trimming removed 4 bases from V and 5 bases from J, with 18 bases in between. The CDR3 loop is CASSGGTPWGETQYF. Here the CDR3 DNA reads TGCGCCAGCAGCGGGGGAACACCCTGGGGGGAGACCCAGTACTTC.

V gene TRBV4-1 combines with J gene TRBJ1-3; D gene ambiguous. Germline V CDR1 and CDR2: MGHRA, YSYEKL. The germline V and J ends were trimmed by 2 bases and 5 bases, with 10 bases remaining between them. The CDR3 contains 14 residues. In DNA, the CDR3 is TGCGCCAGCAGCCAACCGACACGCCGAAACACCATATATTTT. Protein sequence: CASSQPTRRNTIYF.

The CDR3 DNA reads TGCGCCAGCAGCCAAGATGTTTTAGGAAAACTGTTTTTT. This translates into CASSQDVLGKLFF. The chain recombines TRBV4-1 with TRBJ1-4; D not resolved. V gave up 0 bases and J gave up 10 bases, with 9 bases separating them. CDR3 length: 13 amino acids. CDR1 and CDR2 from the germline V gene are MGHRA and YSYEKL.

The chain uses TRBV19 and TRBJ1-5; 9 positions agree with TRBD1. Germline CDR1 reads LNHDA; CDR2 reads SQIVND (reference sequence). This CDR3 is built from 15 residues. The V and J ends lost 5 bases and 1 base, in that order; junction bases with no gene match: 3. For the CDR3, the DNA is TGTGCCAGTAGTTCGACAGGGGGAAGCAATCAGCCCCAGCATTTT. Its translation: CASSSTGGSNQPQHF.

This clone has a handful of counts. The chain recombines TRBV7-8 with TRBJ2-1; D gene ambiguous. Deletions cut 3 bases from V and 6 bases from J, with 12 bases between. This CDR3 contains 14 residues. CDR1 is SGHVS and CDR2 is FQNEAQ in the germline V gene. CDR3 nucleotides: TGTGCCAGCAGCTTGCTTCTCGGGTCCAATGAGCAGTTCTTC. Translated: CASSLLLGSNEQFF.

With respect to this clone: This sample also contains other DNA sequences that code for the same CDR3. This chain joins TRBV29-1 and TRBJ1-2; tentatively, D is TRBD1 (5 bases). Germline lookup yields CDR1 SQVTM and CDR2 ANQGSEA. Trimming pared 4 bases from V and 8 bases from J, leaving 11 bases between. The CDR3 runs to 11 residues. The chain's CDR3 is CSVAVGDGYTF. In DNA, the CDR3 is TGCAGCGTTGCCGTAGGGGACGGCTACACCTTC.

Of note for this clone: Other DNA variants within this sample encode the same CDR3. The rearrangement links TRBV29-1 to TRBJ1-2; D is unclear. The CDR3 runs 11 residues. Germline CDR1 and CDR2: SQVTM and ANQGSEA. V lost 4 bases and J lost 2, with 5 bases in between. The DNA for the CDR3 is TGCAGCGTTGTTGACAACTATGGCTACACCTTC. The encoded protein is CSVVDNYGYTF.

This clone was observed a handful of times. J is TRBJ2-1 and V is TRBV10-3; TRBD1 aligns across 7 bases. Germline V gives CDR1 ENHRY, CDR2 SYGVKD. The CDR3 contains 11 residues. Germline trimming cut 4 bases from V and 12 bases from J; bases unmatched to any gene: 3. The CDR3 coding sequence is TGTGCCATCAGTGGTGGGACAGCGCAGTTCTTC. This translates into CAISGGTAQFF.

The chain has TRBV18 and TRBJ2-5, with D possibly TRBD1 on 6 matching bases. Between the trimmed V and J ends, which lost 1 base and 2 bases, there was a span of 8 bases. The CDR3 contains 14 residues. Per germline, CDR1 KGHSH and CDR2 LQKENI. CDR3 region: CASSPLDRQETQYF. CDR3 DNA: TGTGCCAGCTCACCACTTGACAGGCAAGAGACCCAGTACTTC.

This clone came up once. The chain couples TRBV7-2 to TRBJ1-2, with a possible D match to TRBD1 (5 bases). The CDR3 extends over 14 amino acids. Trimming stripped 11 bases from V and 6 bases from J, with 22 bases between. Germline lookup yields CDR1 SGHTA and CDR2 FQGNSA. CDR3 sequence: CAGIRVAGTHGYTF. CDR3 coding DNA: TGTGCCGGAATTAGGGTCGCAGGGACCCATGGCTACACCTTC.

Turning to this clone: Other DNA sequences in the same sample also yield this CDR3. The chain combines TRBV29-1 with TRBJ2-7, with no clear D. The V and J ends lost 4 bases and 0 bases respectively, with 10 bases between them. Germline V lookup: CDR1 SQVTM, CDR2 ANQGSEA. The CDR3 has 13 amino acids. CDR3 loop: CSVATKLSYEQYF. In nucleotides, the CDR3 is TGCAGCGTTGCGACAAAACTCTCCTACGAGCAGTACTTC.

With regard to this clone: Other DNA sequences in the same sample also yield this CDR3. The V and J genes are TRBV30 and TRBJ1-5; D unresolved. Trimming removed 0 bases from V and 2 bases from J, with 5 bases in between. Germline assignment: CDR1 GTSNPN and CDR2 SVGIG (reference sequence). CDR3 length: 13 residues. The DNA of the CDR3 is TGTGCCTGGAGTGTACGTGGCAATCAGCCCCAGCATTTT. Amino acids: CAWSVRGNQPQHF.

V usage is TRBV29-1 and J usage is TRBJ2-7; TRBD1 is a possible D gene (6 bases). Germline V CDR1 and CDR2: SQVTM, ANQGSEA. The CDR3 is 13 amino acids. V was shortened by 4 bases and J by 6 bases, with 16 bases between the two germline ends. The CDR3 reads CSVARQATGEQYF. The CDR3 DNA is TGCAGCGTTGCCCGACAGGCTACTGGCGAGCAGTACTTC.

Here the CDR3 reads CASRAGTREQYF. The CDR3 DNA is TGTGCCAGCCGCGCCGGGACAAGAGAGCAGTACTTC. The V and J genes are TRBV2 and TRBJ2-7; D is perhaps TRBD1 (6 bases). V was clipped by 8 bases and J by 7 bases, with 15 bases between them. This CDR3 contains 12 residues. The germline CDR1 and CDR2 sequences are SNHLY and FYNNEI. Full variable domain (missing parts from reference TRBV2 and TRBJ2-7): EPEVTQTPSHQVTQMGQEVILRCVPISNHLYFYWYRQILGQKVEFLVSFYNNEISEKSEIFDDQFSVERPDGSNFTLKIRSTKLEDSAMYFCASRAGTREQYFGPGTRLTVT.

There are a few counts of this clone. The rearrangement uses TRBV19 and TRBJ2-3; D is perhaps TRBD1 (5 bases). V was pared by 3 bases and J by 0 bases, with 10 bases between. CDR3 length equals 15 residues. The germline V gene encodes CDR1 LNHDA and CDR2 SQIVND (reference sequence). The CDR3 is CASSINSGSTDTQYF. CDR3 bases: TGTGCCAGTAGTATCAATTCAGGGAGCACAGATACGCAGTATTTT.

The rearrangement links TRBV6-5 to TRBJ1-6; D unclear. Trimming took 0 bases from V and 12 from J, leaving 15 bases between them. The CDR3 runs to 15 residues. Germline CDR1 reads MNHEY; CDR2 reads SVGAGI. The CDR3: CASSYSAGRPLPLHF. The CDR3 nucleotides are TGTGCCAGCAGTTACTCAGCCGGGAGGCCCTTACCCCTCCACTTT.

The chain links TRBV2 to TRBJ1-3; 9 bases align to TRBD1. CDR1 is SNHLY and CDR2 is FYNNEI in the germline V gene. V shed 6 bases, J shed 2 bases, and the junction held 5 bases outside the gene matches. The CDR3 is 15 amino acids. The CDR3 bases are TGTGCCAGCAGATATAGGGACAGGGCTGGAAACACCATATATTTT. Translated, it gives CASRYRDRAGNTIYF.